Sequencing of this TCR beta chain was carried out in a study of shared clonotypes between healthy human individuals. Overall study context: Each donor contributed plates that comprised three CD4 naive, three CD4 memory, two CD8 naive and one CD8 memory.

Here immunoSEQ multiplex PCR was the method, and the copy in TCRdb shows in-frame clones only, minus some. There are just over 2,000,000 clones in the sample; roughly 95% occur only once, and 0.13% lies in the top ten. Investigators divided CD4+ cells into CD45RA+ naive and CD45RA-negative memory subsets. The CDR3 length is 16 residues. CDR1 and CDR2 from the germline V gene are SGHRS and YFSETQ. Trimming took 0 bases from V and 4 from J; bases not matched to a gene: 4. V and J are TRBV5-1 and TRBJ2-3; TRBD1 matches 11 bases. Sequenced sample: naive CD4+ T cells sorted from blood. The subset was: CD45RA+ positively selected. The origin of this receptor is a man in his late teens or twenties in good health. CDR3 nucleotides: TGCGCCAGCAGCTTGGGTAGGACAGGGGGCTCAGATACGCAGTATTTT. Its translation is CASSLGRTGGSDTQYF.